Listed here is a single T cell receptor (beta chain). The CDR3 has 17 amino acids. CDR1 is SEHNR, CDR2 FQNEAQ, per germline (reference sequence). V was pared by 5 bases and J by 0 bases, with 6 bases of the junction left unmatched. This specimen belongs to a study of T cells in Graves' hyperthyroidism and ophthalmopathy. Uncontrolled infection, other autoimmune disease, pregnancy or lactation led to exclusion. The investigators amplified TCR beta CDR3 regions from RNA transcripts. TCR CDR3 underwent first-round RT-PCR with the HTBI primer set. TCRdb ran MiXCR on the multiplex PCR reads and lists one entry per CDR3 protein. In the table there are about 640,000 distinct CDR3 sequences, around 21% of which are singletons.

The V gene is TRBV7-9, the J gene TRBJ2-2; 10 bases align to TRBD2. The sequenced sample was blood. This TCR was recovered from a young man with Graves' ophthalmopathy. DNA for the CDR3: TGTGCCAGCAGCCACGGACTAGCGGACTCGAACACCGGGGAGCTGTTTTTT. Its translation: CASSHGLADSNTGELFF. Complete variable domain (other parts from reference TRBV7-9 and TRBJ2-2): DTGVSQNPRHKITKRGQNVTFRCDPISEHNRLYWYRQTLGQGPEFLTYFQNEAQLEKSRLLSDRFSAERPKGSFSTLEIQRTEQGDSAMYLCASSHGLADSNTGELFFGEGSRLTVL.